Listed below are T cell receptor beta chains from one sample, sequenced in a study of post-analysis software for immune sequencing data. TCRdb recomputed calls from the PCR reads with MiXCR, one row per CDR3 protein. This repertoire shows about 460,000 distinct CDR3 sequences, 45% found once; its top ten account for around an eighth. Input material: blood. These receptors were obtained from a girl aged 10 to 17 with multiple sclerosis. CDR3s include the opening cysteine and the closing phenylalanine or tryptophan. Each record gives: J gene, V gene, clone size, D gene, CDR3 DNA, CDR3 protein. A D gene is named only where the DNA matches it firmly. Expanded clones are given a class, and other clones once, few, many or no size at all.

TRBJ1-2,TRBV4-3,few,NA,TGCGCCAGCAGCCAAGTGATCCGCGGCGACTATGGCTACACCTTC,CASSQVIRGDYGYTF
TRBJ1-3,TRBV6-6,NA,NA,TGTGCCAGCAGTTACTCGAAGGCCAGGGGAAACACCATATATTTT,CASSYSKARGNTIYF
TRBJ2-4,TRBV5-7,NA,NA,TGTGCCAGCAACCCAACTCGAAACATTCAGTACTTC,CASNPTRNIQYF
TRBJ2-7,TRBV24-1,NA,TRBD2,TGTGCCACCAGTGACCGGGGGGGCTCACCTCGTTCCTACAATGAGCAGTACTTC,CATSDRGGSPRSYNEQYF
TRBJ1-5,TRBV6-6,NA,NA,TGTGCCAGCAGCCAACGTCGGCAGGGAGGCAATCAGCCCCAGCATTTT,CASSQRRQGGNQPQHF
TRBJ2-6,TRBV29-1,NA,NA,TGCAGCGTGGTAACTCTGTCTGGGACCAACGTCCTGACTTTC,CSVVTLSGTNVLTF
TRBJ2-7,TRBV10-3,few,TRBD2,TGTGCCATCAGTGAGCGATTAGCGGGAGACGAGCAGTACTTC,CAISERLAGDEQYF
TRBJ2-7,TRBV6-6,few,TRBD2,TGTGCCAGCCCTGGGACTAGCGGGAGTAACGAGCAGTACTTC,CASPGTSGSNEQYF
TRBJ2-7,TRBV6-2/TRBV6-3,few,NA,TGTGCCAGTACGAACTCCTACGAGCAGTACTTC,CASTNSYEQYF
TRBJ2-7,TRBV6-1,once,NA,TGTGCCAGTTACCGGGGGACTTCAGGCGAGCAGTACTTC,CASYRGTSGEQYF
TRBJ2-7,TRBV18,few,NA,TGTGCCAGCTCACCACCGCGGGGAGGCAGTTACGAGCAGTACTTC,CASSPPRGGSYEQYF
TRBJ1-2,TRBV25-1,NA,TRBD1,TGTGCCAGCAGTGAATCCGGCGGGACAGGGCTGGGCTACACCTTC,CASSESGGTGLGYTF
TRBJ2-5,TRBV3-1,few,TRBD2,TGTGCCAGCAGCCAAGGACTAGCGGCCGGGTACCAAGAGACCCAGTACTTC,CASSQGLAAGYQETQYF
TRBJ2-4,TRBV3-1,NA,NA,TGTGCCAGCAGCAAGGACCGGGGCCGAATCAAAAACATTCAGTACTTC,CASSKDRGRIKNIQYF
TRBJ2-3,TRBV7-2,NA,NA,TGTGCCAGCAGCTTAGCGGGCCGGGGAGGGGGGACTACAAGCACAGATACGCAGTATTTT,CASSLAGRGGGTTSTDTQYF
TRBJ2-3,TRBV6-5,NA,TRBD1,TGTGCCAGCAGTCCGGACAGGGGGGCGCAGTATTTT,CASSPDRGAQYF
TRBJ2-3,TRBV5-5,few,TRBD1,TGTGCCAGCAGCTTGGGACAGGGTGGGGTAGATACGCAGTATTTT,CASSLGQGGVDTQYF
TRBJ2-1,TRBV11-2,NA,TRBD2,TGTGCCAGCAGCCTCATTATAGGGACTAGCGGGAGGCTGAATGAGCAGTTCTTC,CASSLIIGTSGRLNEQFF
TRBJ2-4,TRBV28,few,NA,TGTGCCAGCAGTCCAGGGGTAGCCAAAAACATTCAGTACTTC,CASSPGVAKNIQYF
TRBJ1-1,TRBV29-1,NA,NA,TGCAGCGTTGGACAGCCCTTGGGCATTGAAGCTTTCTTT,CSVGQPLGIEAFF
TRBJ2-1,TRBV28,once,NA,TGTGCCAGCACCCCTCCTGCGATAACAAACAATGAGCAGTTCTTC,CASTPPAITNNEQFF
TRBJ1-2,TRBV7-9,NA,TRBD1,TGTGCCAGCAGCTCCAACGACAGGGGCAGGAACTATGGCTACACCTTC,CASSSNDRGRNYGYTF
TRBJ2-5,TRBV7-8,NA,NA,TGTGCCAGCAGCCCAGAGGAGGCCGGGTTCCAAGAGACCCAGTACTTC,CASSPEEAGFQETQYF
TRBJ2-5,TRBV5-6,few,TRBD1,TGTGCCAGCAGCCCAGGAACACAGGGGAACCAAGAGACCCAGTACTTC,CASSPGTQGNQETQYF
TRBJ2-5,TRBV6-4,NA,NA,TGTGCCAGCCACCATGGGGGGTTGAAGATCCAGTACTTC,CASHHGGLKIQYF
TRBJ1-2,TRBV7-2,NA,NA,TGTGCCAGCAGCTTGTCAGGGGCATCAGATGGCTACACCTTC,CASSLSGASDGYTF
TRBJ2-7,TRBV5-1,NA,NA,TGCGCCAGCAGGCGGGAACGGGACACAACATACGAGCAGTACTTC,CASRRERDTTYEQYF
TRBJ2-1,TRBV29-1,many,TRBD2,TGCAGCGTTGAAGAAGGTCTAGCGGGTCGGTTCTTC,CSVEEGLAGRFF
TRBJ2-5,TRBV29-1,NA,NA,TGCAGCGTTGCGGCAGGGCAACAAGAGACCCAGTACTTC,CSVAAGQQETQYF
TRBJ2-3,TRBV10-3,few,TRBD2,TGTGCCATCAGGGAGGGCGGGAGTCCCACAGATACGCAGTATTTT,CAIREGGSPTDTQYF
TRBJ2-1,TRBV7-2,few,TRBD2,TGTGCCAGCAGCTTACTACCTAGCGGGAGGGCTGAGCAGTTCTTC,CASSLLPSGRAEQFF
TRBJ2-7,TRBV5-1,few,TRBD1,TGCGCCAGCAGCTCGATGGACAGGGGCTTCTACGAGCAGTACTTC,CASSSMDRGFYEQYF
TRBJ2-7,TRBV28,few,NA,TGTGCCGGCGGACGGGGCTACGAGCAGTACTTC,CAGGRGYEQYF
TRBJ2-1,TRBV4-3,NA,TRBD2,TGCGCCAGCAACCAAATTAGCGGGAGTTGGTACAATGAGCAGTTCTTC,CASNQISGSWYNEQFF
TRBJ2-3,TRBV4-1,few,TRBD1,TGCGCCAGCAGCCATGGACAGGGAAGAGGCACAGATACGCAGTATTTT,CASSHGQGRGTDTQYF
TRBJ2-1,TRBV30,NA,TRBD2,TGTGCCTGGACTACGGGACTAGCGGGAGGTGAGCAGTTCTTC,CAWTTGLAGGEQFF
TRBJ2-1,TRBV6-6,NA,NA,TGTGCCAGCAGTTACGGGACACTCTACAATGAGCAGTTCTTC,CASSYGTLYNEQFF
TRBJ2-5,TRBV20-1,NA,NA,TGCAGTGCTAGAGATCCACAGGTCAACCAAGAGACCCAGTACTTC,CSARDPQVNQETQYF
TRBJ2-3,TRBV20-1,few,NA,TGCAGTGCCTCACCGGGACTCAACACAGATACGCAGTATTTT,CSASPGLNTDTQYF
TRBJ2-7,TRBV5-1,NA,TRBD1,TGCGCCGGCAGTTCGACAGGGTACTCCTACGAGCAGTACTTC,CAGSSTGYSYEQYF
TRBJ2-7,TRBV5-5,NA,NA,TGTGCCAGCAGCTTGCTGAGCAGCTCCTACGAGCAGTACTTC,CASSLLSSSYEQYF
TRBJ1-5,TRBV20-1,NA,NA,TGCAGTGCTAGAGTCCTACAGGGTGGGAATCAGCCCCAGCATTTT,CSARVLQGGNQPQHF
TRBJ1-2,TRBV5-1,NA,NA,TGCGCCAGCAGCTTGGGTTCAGCCAAGGAATATGGCTACACCTTC,CASSLGSAKEYGYTF
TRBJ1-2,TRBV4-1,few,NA,TGCGCCAGCAGCCAAAAAGCGGACCCGGGGCGAGGCTACACCTTC,CASSQKADPGRGYTF
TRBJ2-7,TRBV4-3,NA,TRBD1,TGCGCCAGCAGCCAAGAAGGACAGGGGGTAGGCGAGCAGTACTTC,CASSQEGQGVGEQYF
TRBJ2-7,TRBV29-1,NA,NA,TGCAGCGGGGTTGTCAGTTCCTACGAGCAGTACTTC,CSGVVSSYEQYF
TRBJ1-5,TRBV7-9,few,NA,TGTGCCAGCAGCTTATCCCATAATCAGCCCCAGCATTTT,CASSLSHNQPQHF
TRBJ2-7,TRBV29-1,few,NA,TGCAGCGTTGAAGAGGGGAACTACGAGCAGTACTTC,CSVEEGNYEQYF
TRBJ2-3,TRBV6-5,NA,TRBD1,TGTGCCAGCAGTAGAGGACAGGTCACAGATACGCAGTATTTT,CASSRGQVTDTQYF
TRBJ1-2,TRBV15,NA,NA,TGTGCCACCAGCAGAGATATGGGAACCGGGCCCGGACACTATGGCTACACCTTC,CATSRDMGTGPGHYGYTF
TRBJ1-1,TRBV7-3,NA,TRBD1,TGTGCCAGCAGCTTAAACGGCCAGGGGGCGGGCACTGAAGCTTTCTTT,CASSLNGQGAGTEAFF
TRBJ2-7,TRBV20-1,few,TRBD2,TGCAGTGTCTCAACCGGGACTAGCCGCTACGAGCAGTACTTC,CSVSTGTSRYEQYF
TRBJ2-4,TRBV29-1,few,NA,TGCAGCGTTTCAGGGTTAGCCAAAAACATTCAGTACTTC,CSVSGLAKNIQYF
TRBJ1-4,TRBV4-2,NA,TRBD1,TGTGCCAGCAGCCCCTTATCCGACAGGGGGAAGGAAAAACTGTTTTTT,CASSPLSDRGKEKLFF
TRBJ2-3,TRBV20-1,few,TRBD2,TGCAGTGCCGGGACTAGCGGCCCGGTCGATACGCAGTATTTT,CSAGTSGPVDTQYF
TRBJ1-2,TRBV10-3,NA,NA,TGTGCCATCTCCCCGGCGGGGGGCCCTGGCTACACCTTC,CAISPAGGPGYTF
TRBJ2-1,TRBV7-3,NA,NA,TGTGCCCGCAGTCCCGGCTACAATGAGCAGTTCTTC,CARSPGYNEQFF
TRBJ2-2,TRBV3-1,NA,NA,TGTGCCAGCAGCCAAGCAGGGTATTCCGGGGAGCTGTTTTTT,CASSQAGYSGELFF
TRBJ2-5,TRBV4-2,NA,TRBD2,TGTGCCAGCAGCCAAGGACTAGCGGGAGGTGGCAATGAGCAGTACTTC,CASSQGLAGGGNEQYF